Detailed here is one T cell receptor (beta chain). Its target is not known. The data were obtained in a study of graft-versus-host responses after intestinal transplantation. Sequencing was performed with immunoSEQ multiplex PCR; in TCRdb, only in-frame clones are kept and a portion is missing. The sample consists of about 89,000 clones, around 93% of them appearing once. This CDR3 has 14 residues. Trimming took off 5 bases at V and 4 bases at J, with 14 bases between the two ends. Germline V gene lookup returns CDR1 MNHEY and CDR2 SMNVEV (reference sequence). Study observations and caveats: Researchers found peak circulating GvH clone levels linked to early post-transplant HvG declines. GvH clonotypes were identified within recipient marrow, with a subset emerging first in ileum or blood. Allograft graft-versus-host to host-versus-graft clonal ratios ran high in patients with graft-donor T cell macrochimerism.

The receptor comes from a human donor who received an intestinal transplant. The sequencing used unstimulated CD8+ T cells sorted from spleen or lymph node cells, collected before intestinal transplant. The V and J genes are TRBV27 and TRBJ1-1; a possible D gene is TRBD1 (6 bases). As DNA, the CDR3 is TGTGCCAGCAGTCCTCGGGGGGGGCTCACTGAAGCTTTCTTT. Translating gives CASSPRGGLTEAFF.